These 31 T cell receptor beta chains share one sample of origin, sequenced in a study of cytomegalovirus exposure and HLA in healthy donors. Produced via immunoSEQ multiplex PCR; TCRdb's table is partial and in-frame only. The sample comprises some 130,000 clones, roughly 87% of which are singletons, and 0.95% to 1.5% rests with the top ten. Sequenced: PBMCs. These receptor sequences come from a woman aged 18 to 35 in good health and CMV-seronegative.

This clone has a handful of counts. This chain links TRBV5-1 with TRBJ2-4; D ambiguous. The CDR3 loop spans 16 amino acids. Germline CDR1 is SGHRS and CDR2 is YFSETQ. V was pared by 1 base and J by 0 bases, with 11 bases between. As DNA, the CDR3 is TGCGCCAGCAGCTTGTCGTTTAGCCTAGCCAAAAACATTCAGTACTTC. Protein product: CASSLSFSLAKNIQYF.

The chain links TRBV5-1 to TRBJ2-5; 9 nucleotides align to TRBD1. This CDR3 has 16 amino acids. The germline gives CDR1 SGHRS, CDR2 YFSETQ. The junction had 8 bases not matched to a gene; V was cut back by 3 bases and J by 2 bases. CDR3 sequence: CASSSTPGTGQETQYF. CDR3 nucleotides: TGCGCCAGCAGCTCCACTCCCGGGACAGGGCAAGAGACCCAGTACTTC.

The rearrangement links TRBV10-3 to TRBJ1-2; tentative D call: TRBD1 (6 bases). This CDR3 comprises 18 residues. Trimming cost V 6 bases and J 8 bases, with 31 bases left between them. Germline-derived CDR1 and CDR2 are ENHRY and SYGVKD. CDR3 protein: CAIRETTGGSSQGYGYTF. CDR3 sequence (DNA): TGTGCCATCAGAGAAACGACAGGCGGGTCATCCCAAGGTTACGGCTACACCTTC.

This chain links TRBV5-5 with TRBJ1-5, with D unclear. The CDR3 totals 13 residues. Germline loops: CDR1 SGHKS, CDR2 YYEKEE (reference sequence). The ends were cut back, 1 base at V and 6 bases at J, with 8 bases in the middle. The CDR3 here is CASSLSQIQPQHF. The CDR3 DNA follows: TGTGCCAGCAGCTTGTCTCAGATTCAGCCCCAGCATTTT. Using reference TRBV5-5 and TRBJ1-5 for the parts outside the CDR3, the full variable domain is DAGVTQSPTHLIKTRGQQVTLRCSPISGHKSVSWYQQVLGQGPQFIFQYYEKEERGRGNFPDRFSARQFPNYSSELNVNALLLGDSALYLCASSLSQIQPQHFGDGTRLSIL.

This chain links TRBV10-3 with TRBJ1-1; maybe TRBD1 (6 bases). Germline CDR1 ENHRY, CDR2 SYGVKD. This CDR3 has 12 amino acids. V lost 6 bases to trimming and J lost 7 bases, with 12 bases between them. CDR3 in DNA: TGTGCCATCAGAACTGGACAGCTTGAAGCTTTCTTT. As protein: CAIRTGQLEAFF.

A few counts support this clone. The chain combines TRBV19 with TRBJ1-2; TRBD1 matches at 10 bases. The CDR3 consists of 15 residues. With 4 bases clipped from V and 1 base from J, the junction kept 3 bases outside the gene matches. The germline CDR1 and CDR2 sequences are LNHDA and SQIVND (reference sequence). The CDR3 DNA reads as TGTGCCAGTAGTACCGGACAGGGGGATAACTATGGCTACACCTTC. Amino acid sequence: CASSTGQGDNYGYTF.

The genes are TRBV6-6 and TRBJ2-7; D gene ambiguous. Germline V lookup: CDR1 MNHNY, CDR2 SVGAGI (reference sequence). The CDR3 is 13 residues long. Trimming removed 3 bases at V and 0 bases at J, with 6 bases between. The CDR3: CASSYQYSYEQYF. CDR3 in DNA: TGTGCCAGCAGTTATCAGTACTCCTACGAGCAGTACTTC.

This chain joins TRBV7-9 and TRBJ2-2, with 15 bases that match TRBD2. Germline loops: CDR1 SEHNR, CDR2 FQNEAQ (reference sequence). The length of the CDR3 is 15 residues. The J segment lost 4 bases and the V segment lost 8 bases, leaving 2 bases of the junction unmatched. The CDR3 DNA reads TGTGCCAGCGCGGGACTAGCGGGGGGCACCGGGGAGCTGTTTTTT. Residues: CASAGLAGGTGELFF.

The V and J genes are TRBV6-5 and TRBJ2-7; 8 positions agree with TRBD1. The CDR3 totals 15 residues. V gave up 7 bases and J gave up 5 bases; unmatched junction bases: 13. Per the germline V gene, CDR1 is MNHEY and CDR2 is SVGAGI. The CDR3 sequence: CASTTADRAPHEQYF. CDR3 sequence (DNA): TGTGCCAGCACCACAGCGGACAGGGCCCCACACGAGCAGTACTTC.

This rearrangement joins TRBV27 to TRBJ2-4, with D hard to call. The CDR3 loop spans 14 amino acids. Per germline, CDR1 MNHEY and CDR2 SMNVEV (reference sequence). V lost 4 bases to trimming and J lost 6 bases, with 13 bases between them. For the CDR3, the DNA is TGTGCCAGCAGTTCCATGGCTTCGGGAAACATTCAGTACTTC. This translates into CASSSMASGNIQYF.

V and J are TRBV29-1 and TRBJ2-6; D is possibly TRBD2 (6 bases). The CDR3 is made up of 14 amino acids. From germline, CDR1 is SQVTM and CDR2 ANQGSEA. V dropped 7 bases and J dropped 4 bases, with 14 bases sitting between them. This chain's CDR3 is CSASRESGANVLTF. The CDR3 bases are TGCAGCGCCTCACGGGAGTCCGGGGCCAACGTCCTGACTTTC.

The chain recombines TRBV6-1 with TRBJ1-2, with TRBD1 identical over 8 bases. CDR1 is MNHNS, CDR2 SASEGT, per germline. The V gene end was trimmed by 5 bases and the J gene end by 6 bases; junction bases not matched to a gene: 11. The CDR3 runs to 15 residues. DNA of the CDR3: TGTGCCAGCAGTACCACCCCGACAGGGGTGCATGGCTACACCTTC. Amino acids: CASSTTPTGVHGYTF.

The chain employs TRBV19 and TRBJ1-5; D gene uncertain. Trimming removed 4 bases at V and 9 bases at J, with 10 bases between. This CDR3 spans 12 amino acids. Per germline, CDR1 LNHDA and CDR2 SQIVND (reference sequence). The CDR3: CASSNGRRPQHF. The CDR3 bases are TGTGCCAGTAGTAATGGGAGGCGGCCCCAGCATTTT.

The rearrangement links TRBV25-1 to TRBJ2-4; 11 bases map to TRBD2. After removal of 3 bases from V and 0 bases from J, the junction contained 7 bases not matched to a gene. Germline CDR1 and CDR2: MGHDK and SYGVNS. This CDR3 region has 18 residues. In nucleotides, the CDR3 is TGTGCCAGCAGTGAGGCTAGCGGGGGGCAGGTAGCCAAAAACATTCAGTACTTC. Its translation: CASSEASGGQVAKNIQYF. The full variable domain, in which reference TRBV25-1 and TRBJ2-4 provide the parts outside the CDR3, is EADIYQTPRYLVIGTGKKITLECSQTMGHDKMYWYQQDPGMELHLIHYSYGVNSTEKGDLSSESTVSRIRTEHFPLTLESARPSHTSQYLCASSEASGGQVAKNIQYFGAGTRLSVL.

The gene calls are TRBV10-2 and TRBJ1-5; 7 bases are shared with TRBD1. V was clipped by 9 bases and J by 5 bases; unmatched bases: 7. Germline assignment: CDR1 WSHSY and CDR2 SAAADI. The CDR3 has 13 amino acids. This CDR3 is CASSGQIDQPQHF. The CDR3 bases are TGCGCCAGTTCGGGACAGATTGATCAGCCCCAGCATTTT.

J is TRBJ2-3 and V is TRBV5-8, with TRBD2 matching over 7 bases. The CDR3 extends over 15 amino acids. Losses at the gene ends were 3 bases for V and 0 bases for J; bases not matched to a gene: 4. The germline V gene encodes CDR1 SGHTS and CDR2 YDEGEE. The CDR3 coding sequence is TGTGCCAGCAGCTCGTCCGGGGGGAGCACAGATACGCAGTATTTT. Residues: CASSSSGGSTDTQYF.

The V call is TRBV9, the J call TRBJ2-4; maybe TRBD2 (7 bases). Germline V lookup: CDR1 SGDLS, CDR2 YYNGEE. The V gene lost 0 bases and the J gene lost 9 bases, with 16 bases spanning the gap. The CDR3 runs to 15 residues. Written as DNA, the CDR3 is TGTGCCAGCAGCGTAGCCCGTGGGGGGGGCCCCATTCAGTACTTC. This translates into CASSVARGGGPIQYF.

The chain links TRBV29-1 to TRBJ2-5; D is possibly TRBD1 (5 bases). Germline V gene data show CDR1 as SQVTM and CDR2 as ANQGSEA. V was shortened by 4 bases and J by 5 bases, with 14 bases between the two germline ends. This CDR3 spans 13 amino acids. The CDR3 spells CSVVRGGVETQYF. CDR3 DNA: TGCAGCGTTGTAAGGGGTGGGGTGGAGACCCAGTACTTC.

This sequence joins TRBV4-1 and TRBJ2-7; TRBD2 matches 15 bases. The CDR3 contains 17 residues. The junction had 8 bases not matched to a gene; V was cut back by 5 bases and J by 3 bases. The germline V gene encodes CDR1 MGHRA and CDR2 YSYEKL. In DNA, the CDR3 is TGCGCCAGCAGCTCCAGAGGACTAGCGGGGGGGATCTACGAGCAGTACTTC. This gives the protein CASSSRGLAGGIYEQYF.

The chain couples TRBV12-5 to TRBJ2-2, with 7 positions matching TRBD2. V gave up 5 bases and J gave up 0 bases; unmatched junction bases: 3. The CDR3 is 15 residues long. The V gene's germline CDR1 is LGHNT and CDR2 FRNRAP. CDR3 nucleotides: TGTGCTAGTGGTCTCGGACTAGCGAACACCGGGGAGCTGTTTTTT. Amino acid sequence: CASGLGLANTGELFF.

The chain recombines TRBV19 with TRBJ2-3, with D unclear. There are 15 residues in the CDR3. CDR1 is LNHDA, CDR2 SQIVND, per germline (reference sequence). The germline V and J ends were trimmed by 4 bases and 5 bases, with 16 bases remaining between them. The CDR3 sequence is CASSTGLTFGDTQYF. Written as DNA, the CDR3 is TGTGCCAGTAGTACAGGCCTAACTTTTGGAGATACGCAGTATTTT.

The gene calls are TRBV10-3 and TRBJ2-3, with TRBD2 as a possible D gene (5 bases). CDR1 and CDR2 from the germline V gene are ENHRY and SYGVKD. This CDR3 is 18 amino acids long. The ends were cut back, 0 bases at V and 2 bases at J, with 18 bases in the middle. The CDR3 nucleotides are TGTGCCATCAGTGAGTCTCGAACATTTCGGGGTTTCACAGATACGCAGTATTTT. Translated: CAISESRTFRGFTDTQYF.

Here the CDR3 DNA reads TGCGCCAGCAGCGTTACAGGGGGCATCGGTGGCTACACCTTC. It yields the protein CASSVTGGIGGYTF. The chain recombines TRBV5-1 with TRBJ1-2; TRBD1 matches 9 bases. V shed 4 bases, J shed 7 bases, and the junction held 8 bases outside the gene matches. Germline loops: CDR1 SGHRS, CDR2 YFSETQ. The CDR3 spans 14 residues.

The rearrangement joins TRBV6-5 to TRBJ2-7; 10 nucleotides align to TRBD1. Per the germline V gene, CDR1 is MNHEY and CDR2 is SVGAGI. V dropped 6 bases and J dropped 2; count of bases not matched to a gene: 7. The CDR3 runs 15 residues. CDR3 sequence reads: CASRSRDRGPYEQYF. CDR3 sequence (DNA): TGTGCCAGCAGATCGCGGGACAGGGGTCCCTACGAGCAGTACTTC.

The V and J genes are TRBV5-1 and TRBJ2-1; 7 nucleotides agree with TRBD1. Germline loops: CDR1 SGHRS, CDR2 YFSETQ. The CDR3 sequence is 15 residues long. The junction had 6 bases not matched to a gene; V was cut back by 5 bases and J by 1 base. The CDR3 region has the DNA TGCGCCAGCAGTCTAACAGGGGATTCCTACAATGAGCAGTTCTTC. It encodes CASSLTGDSYNEQFF.

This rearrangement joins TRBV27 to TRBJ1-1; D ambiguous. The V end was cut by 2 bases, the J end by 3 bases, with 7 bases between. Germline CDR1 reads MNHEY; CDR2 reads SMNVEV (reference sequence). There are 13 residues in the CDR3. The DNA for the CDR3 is TGTGCCAGCAGTTTACCGGGATACACTGAAGCTTTCTTT. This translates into CASSLPGYTEAFF.

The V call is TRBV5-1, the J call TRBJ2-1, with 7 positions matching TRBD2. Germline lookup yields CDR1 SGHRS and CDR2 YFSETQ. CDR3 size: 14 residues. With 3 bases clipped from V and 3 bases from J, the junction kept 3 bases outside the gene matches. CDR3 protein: CASSSGLVYNEQFF. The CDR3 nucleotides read TGCGCCAGCAGCTCTGGACTAGTCTACAATGAGCAGTTCTTC.

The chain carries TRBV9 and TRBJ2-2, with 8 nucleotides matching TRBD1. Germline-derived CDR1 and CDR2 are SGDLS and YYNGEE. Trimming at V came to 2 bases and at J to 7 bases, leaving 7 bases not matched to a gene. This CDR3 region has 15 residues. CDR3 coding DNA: TGTGCCAGCAGCGTGGCAGGGGGCGCGATCGGGGAGCTGTTTTTT. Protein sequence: CASSVAGGAIGELFF.

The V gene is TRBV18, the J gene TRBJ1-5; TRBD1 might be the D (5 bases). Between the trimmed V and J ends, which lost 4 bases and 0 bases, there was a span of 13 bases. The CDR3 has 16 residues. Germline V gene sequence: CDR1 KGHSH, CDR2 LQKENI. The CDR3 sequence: CASSLVSGISNQPQHF. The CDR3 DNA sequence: TGTGCCAGCTCACTGGTTTCAGGGATTAGCAATCAGCCCCAGCATTTT.

The CDR3 reads CASVPTSGGAGTGELFF. DNA for the CDR3: TGTGCCAGCGTACCGACTAGCGGGGGGGCCGGCACCGGGGAGCTGTTTTTT. This chain links TRBV11-2 with TRBJ2-2; 14 nucleotides agree with TRBD2. The CDR3 has 17 residues. Per germline, CDR1 SGHAT and CDR2 FQNNGV. V lost 8 bases and J lost 4; bases outside the gene matches: 9.

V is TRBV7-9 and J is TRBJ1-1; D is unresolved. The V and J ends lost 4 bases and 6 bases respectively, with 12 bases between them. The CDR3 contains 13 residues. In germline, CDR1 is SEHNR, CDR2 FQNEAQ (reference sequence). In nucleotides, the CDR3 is TGTGCCAGCAGCTCCCGACACAGCCCTGAAGCTTTCTTT. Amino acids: CASSSRHSPEAFF.